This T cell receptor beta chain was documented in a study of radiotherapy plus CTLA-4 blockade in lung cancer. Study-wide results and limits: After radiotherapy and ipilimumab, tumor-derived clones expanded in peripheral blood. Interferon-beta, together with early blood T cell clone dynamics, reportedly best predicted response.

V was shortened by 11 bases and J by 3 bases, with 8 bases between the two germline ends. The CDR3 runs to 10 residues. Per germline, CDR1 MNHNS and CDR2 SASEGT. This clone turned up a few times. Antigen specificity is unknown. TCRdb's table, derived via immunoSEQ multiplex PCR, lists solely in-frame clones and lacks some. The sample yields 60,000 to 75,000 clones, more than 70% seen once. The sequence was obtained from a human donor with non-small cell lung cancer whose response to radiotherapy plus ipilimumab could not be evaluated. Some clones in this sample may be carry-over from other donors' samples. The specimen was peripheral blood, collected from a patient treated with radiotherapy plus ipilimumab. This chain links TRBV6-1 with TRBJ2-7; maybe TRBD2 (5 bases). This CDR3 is CAAGLYEQYF. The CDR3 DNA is TGTGCCGCAGGACTCTACGAGCAGTACTTC.